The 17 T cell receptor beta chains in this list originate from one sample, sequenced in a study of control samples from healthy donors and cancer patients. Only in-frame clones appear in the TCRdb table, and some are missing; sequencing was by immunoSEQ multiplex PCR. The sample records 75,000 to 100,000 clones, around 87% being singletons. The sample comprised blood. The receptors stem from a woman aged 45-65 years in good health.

CDR3: CASSLNPGQGYGYTF. The DNA for the CDR3 is TGTGCCAGCAGCTTGAACCCGGGACAGGGGTATGGCTACACCTTC. V is TRBV7-2 and J is TRBJ1-2; 10 positions match TRBD1. The CDR3 runs to 15 residues. The germline V gene has CDR1 SGHTA and CDR2 FQGNSA. V was clipped by 3 bases and J by 5 bases; unmatched bases: 6.

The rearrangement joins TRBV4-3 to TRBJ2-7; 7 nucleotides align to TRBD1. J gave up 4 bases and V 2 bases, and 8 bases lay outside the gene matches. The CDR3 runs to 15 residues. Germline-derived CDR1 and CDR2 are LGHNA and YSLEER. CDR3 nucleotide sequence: TGCGCCAGCAGCCAAAGCCGACAGGGTTCGTACGAGCAGTACTTC. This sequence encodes CASSQSRQGSYEQYF.

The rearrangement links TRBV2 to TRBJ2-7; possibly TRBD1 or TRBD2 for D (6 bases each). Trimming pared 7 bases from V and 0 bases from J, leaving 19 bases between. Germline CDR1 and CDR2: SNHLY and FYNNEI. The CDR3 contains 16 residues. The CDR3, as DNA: TGTGCCAGCATCGACATCGGGGGCGAGAGCTCCTACGAGCAGTACTTC. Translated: CASIDIGGESSYEQYF.

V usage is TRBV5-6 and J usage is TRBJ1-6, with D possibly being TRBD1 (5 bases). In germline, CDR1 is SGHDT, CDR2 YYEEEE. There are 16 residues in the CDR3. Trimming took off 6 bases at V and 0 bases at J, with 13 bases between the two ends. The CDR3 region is CASKTRENSYNSPLHF. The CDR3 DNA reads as TGTGCCAGCAAAACCAGGGAAAACTCCTATAATTCACCCCTCCACTTT.

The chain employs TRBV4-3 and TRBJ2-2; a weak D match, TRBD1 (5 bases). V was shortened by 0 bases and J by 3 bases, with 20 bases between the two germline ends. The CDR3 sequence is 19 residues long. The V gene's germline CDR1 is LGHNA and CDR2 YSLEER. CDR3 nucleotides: TGCGCCAGCAGCCAAGATCTTGATGGACAATGGGCGTACACCGGGGAGCTGTTTTTT. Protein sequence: CASSQDLDGQWAYTGELFF.

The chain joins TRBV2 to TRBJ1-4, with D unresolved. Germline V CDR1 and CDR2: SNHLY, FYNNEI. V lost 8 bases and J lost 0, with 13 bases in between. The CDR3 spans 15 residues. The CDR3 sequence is CASRWEVATNEKLFF. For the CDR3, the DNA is TGTGCCAGCCGCTGGGAAGTTGCAACTAATGAAAAACTGTTTTTT.

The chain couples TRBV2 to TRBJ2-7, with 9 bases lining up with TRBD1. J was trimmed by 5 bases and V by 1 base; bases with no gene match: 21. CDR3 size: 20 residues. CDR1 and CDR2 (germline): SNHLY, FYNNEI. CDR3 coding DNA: TGTGCCAGCAGTGAAGGTGGGACAGGGATGTCCGGCTCGGGGTTTGACGAGCAGTACTTC. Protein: CASSEGGTGMSGSGFDEQYF.

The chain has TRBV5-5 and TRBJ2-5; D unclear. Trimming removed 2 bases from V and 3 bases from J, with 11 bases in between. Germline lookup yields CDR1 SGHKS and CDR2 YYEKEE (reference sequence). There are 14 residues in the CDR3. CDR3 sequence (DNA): TGTGCCAGCAGCTTATCCGGTAGTAAAGAGACCCAGTACTTC. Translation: CASSLSGSKETQYF.

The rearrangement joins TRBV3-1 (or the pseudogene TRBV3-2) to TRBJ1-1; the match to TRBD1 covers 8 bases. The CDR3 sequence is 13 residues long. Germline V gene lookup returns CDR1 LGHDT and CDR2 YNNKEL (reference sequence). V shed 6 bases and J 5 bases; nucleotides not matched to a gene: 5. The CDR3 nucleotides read TGTGCCAGCAGTCAGACAGGGGATACTGAAGCTTTCTTT. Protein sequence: CASSQTGDTEAFF.

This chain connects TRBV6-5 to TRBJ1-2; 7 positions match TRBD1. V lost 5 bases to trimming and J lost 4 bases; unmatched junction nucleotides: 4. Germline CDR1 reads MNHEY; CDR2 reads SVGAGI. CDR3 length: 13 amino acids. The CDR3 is CASSTGEGYGYTF. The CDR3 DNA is TGTGCCAGCAGTACAGGGGAGGGCTATGGCTACACCTTC.

CDR3: CASSLSYEQYF. Here the CDR3 DNA reads TGTGCCAGCTCACTCTCCTACGAGCAGTACTTC. The V gene is TRBV18, the J gene TRBJ2-7; no definite D call. With 4 bases removed from V and 0 bases from J, the gap between germline ends came to 1 base. CDR1 and CDR2 from the germline V gene are KGHSH and LQKENI. The CDR3 consists of 11 residues.

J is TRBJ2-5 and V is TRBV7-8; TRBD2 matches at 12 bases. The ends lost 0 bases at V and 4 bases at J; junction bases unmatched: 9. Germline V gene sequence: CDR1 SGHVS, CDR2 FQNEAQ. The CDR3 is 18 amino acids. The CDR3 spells CASSLAARTSGVRETQYF. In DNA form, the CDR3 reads TGTGCCAGCAGCTTAGCGGCTCGGACTAGCGGGGTTCGAGAGACCCAGTACTTC.

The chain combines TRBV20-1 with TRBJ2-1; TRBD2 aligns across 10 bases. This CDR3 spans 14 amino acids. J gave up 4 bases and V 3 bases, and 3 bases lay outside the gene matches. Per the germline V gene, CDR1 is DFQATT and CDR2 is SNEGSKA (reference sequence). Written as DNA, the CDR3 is TGCAGTGCTAGTAGCGGGGGGTGGTACAATGAGCAGTTCTTC. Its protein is CSASSGGWYNEQFF.

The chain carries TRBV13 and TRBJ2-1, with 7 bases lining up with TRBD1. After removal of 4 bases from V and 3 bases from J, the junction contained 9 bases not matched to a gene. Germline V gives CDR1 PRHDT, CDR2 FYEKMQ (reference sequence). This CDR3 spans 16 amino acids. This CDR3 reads CASSSIRTGFYNEQFF. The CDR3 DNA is TGTGCCAGCAGCTCCATTCGGACAGGCTTCTACAATGAGCAGTTCTTC.

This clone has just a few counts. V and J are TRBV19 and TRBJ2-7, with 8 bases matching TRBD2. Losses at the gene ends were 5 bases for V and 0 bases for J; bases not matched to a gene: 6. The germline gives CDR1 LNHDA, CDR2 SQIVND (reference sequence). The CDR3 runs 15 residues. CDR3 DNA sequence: TGTGCCAGTAGTCCCAGCGGGGGAGTCTCCTACGAGCAGTACTTC. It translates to CASSPSGGVSYEQYF.

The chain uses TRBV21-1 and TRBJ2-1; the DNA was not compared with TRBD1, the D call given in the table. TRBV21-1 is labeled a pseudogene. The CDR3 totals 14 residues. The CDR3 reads CALQKRTEPNEQFF. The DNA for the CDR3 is TGTGCCCTCCAAAAGAGGACAGAACCCAATGAGCAGTTCTTC.

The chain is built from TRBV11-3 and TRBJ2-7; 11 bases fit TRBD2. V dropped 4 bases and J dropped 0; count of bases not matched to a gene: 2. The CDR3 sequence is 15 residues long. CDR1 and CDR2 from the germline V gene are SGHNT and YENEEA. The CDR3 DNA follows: TGTGCCAGCAGCTATACTAGCGGGAGCTCCTACGAGCAGTACTTC. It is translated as CASSYTSGSSYEQYF.